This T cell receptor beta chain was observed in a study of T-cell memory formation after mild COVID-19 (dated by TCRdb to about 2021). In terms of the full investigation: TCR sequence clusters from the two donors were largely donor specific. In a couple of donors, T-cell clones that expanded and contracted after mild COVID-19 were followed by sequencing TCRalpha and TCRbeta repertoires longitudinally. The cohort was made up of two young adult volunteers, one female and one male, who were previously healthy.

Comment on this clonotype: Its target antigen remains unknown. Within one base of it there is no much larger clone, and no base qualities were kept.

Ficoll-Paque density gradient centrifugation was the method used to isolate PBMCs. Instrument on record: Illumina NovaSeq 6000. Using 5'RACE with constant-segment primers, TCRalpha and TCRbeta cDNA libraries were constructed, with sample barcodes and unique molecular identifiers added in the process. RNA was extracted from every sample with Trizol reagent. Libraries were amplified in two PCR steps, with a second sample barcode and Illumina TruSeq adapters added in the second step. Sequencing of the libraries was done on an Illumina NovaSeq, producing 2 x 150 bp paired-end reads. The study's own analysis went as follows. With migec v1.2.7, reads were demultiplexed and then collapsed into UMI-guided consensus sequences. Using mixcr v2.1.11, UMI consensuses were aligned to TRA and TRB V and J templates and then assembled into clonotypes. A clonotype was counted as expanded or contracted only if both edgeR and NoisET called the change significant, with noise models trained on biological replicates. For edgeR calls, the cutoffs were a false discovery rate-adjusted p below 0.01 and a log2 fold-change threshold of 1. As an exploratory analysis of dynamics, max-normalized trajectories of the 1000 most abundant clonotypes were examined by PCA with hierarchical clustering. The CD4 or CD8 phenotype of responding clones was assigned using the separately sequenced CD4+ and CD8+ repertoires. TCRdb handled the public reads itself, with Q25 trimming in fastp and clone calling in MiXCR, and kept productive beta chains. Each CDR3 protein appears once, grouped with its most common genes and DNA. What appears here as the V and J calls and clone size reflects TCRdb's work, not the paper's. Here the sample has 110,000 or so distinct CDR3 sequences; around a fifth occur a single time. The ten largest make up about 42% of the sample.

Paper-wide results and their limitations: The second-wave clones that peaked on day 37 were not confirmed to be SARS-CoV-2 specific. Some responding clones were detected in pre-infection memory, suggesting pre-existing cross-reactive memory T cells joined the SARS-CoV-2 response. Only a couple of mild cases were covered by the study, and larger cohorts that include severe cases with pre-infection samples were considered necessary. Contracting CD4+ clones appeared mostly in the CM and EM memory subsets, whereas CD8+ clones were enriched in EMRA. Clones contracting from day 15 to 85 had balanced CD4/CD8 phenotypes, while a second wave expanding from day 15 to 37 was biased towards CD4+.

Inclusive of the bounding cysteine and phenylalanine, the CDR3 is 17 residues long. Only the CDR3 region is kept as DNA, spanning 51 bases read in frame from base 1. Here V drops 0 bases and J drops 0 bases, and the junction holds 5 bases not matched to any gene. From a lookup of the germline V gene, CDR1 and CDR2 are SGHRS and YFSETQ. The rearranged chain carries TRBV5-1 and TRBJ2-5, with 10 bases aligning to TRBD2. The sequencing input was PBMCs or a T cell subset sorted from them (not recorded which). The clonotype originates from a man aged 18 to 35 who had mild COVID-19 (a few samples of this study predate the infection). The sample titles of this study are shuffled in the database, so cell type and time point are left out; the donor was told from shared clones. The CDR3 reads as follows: CASSLALAGADQETQYF. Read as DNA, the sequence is TGCGCCAGCAGCTTGGCCCTAGCGGGGGCCGACCAAGAGACCCAGTACTTC.